This TCR beta chain stems from a study of blood T cell repertoires in COVID-19. Sequencing used immunoSEQ multiplex PCR; TCRdb keeps in-frame clones, though not all of them. The repertoire consists of 390,000 or so clones, with 75% to 90% occurring once and the leading ten covering over 1.1%. The source material was peripheral blood. The TCR was taken from a woman aged 25 to 39 with active or convalescent COVID-19.

As DNA, the CDR3 is TGCGCCAGCAGTGAGTCACCAGGGCGGACATATGGCTACACCTTC. This codes for CASSESPGRTYGYTF. J is TRBJ1-2 and V is TRBV10-1; the D gene is possibly TRBD1 (5 bases). CDR3 size: 15 residues. Trimming cost V 0 bases and J 5 bases, with 13 bases left between them. Germline lookup yields CDR1 WNHNN and CDR2 SYGVQD (reference sequence).